This T cell receptor beta chain was identified in a study of blood T cell repertoires in COVID-19. Germline-derived CDR1 and CDR2 are LNHDA and SQIVND (reference sequence). The CDR3 is made up of 16 amino acids. Trimming at V came to 3 bases and at J to 5 bases, leaving 10 bases not matched to a gene. Produced via immunoSEQ multiplex PCR; TCRdb's table is partial and in-frame only. The table lists about 170,000 clones, 70% to 85% of them singletons. The sequencing input was peripheral blood. The chain combines TRBV19 with TRBJ1-5; 7 bases line up with TRBD1. The sequence was obtained from a man aged 55 to 70 who had recovered from COVID-19. The CDR3 nucleotides read TGTGCCAGTAGTATTGAAGGGGGCCGGCTGGATCAGCCCCAGCATTTT. It is translated as CASSIEGGRLDQPQHF.